Listed here are 12 T cell receptor beta chains from one sample, sequenced in a study of blood T cell repertoires in COVID-19. TCRdb keeps only in-frame clones here, not all; method: immunoSEQ multiplex PCR. The sample lists tens of thousands of clones, about 80% occurring once. The sample consisted of peripheral blood. Source of these receptors: a man older than 75 with active or convalescent COVID-19.

The chain couples TRBV5-5 to TRBJ2-7; 12 bases are shared with TRBD2. This CDR3 region has 14 residues. Germline trimming cut 6 bases from V and 2 bases from J; bases unmatched to any gene: 3. The germline V gene has CDR1 SGHKS and CDR2 YYEKEE (reference sequence). CDR3 loop: CASTGLAGTYEQYF. The CDR3 DNA is TGTGCCAGCACTGGACTAGCGGGGACCTACGAGCAGTACTTC.

The gene calls are TRBV19 and TRBJ1-2; the D is unclear. V was shortened by 5 bases and J by 4 bases, with 8 bases between the two germline ends. The CDR3 contains 12 residues. CDR1 is LNHDA and CDR2 is SQIVND in the germline V gene (reference sequence). CDR3 nucleotide sequence: TGTGCCAGTAGTGATCTACCCTATGGCTACACCTTC. It translates to CASSDLPYGYTF.

The J gene is TRBJ2-7, the V gene TRBV18, with 7 bases lining up with TRBD1. Germline V gene lookup returns CDR1 KGHSH and CDR2 LQKENI. Trimming at V came to 3 bases and at J to 2 bases, leaving 7 bases not matched to a gene. This CDR3 is built from 15 residues. CDR3 amino acids: CASSPPGQFAYEQYF. The CDR3 bases are TGTGCCAGCTCACCGCCGGGACAGTTCGCCTACGAGCAGTACTTC.

The V gene is TRBV5-1, the J gene TRBJ1-2; the match to TRBD1 covers 8 bases. Germline-derived CDR1 and CDR2 are SGHRS and YFSETQ. J lost 6 bases, V lost 4 bases, and 11 bases had no gene match. This CDR3 spans 15 amino acids. CDR3 DNA: TGCGCCAGCAGCAAGGAACAGGGGGTAGGCAATGGCTACACCTTC. It codes for CASSKEQGVGNGYTF.

The chain combines TRBV6-6 with TRBJ1-1; perhaps TRBD1 as D (6 bases). Between the trimmed V and J ends, which lost 2 bases and 3 bases, there was a span of 10 bases. The CDR3 contains 14 residues. The germline V gene encodes CDR1 MNHNY and CDR2 SVGAGI (reference sequence). DNA for the CDR3: TGTGCCAGCAGTTACCTCCGGACAGACACTGAAGCTTTCTTT. Translating gives CASSYLRTDTEAFF.

The chain is built from TRBV28 and TRBJ2-5; D is ambiguous. The length of the CDR3 is 10 residues. CDR1 MDHEN and CDR2 SYDVKM come from the germline V gene. Trimming left V 4 bases short and J 5 bases short, with 2 bases between. CDR3 residues: CASSSETQYF. In DNA, the CDR3 is TGTGCCAGCAGTTCGGAGACCCAGTACTTC.

The rearrangement joins TRBV2 to TRBJ1-4; 9 nucleotides agree with TRBD1. The CDR3 extends over 15 amino acids. Germline CDR1 reads SNHLY; CDR2 reads FYNNEI. After removal of 6 bases from V and 10 bases from J, the junction contained 12 bases not matched to a gene. The chain's CDR3 is CASSDTRDRDRKLFF. The CDR3 region has the DNA TGTGCCAGCAGCGACACACGGGACAGGGATAGAAAACTGTTTTTT.

CDR3 in amino acids: CASSYSRQGASEQYF. The CDR3 DNA sequence: TGTGCCAGCAGTTACTCGCGACAGGGCGCGTCCGAGCAGTACTTC. This chain joins TRBV6-6 and TRBJ2-7; 7 bases match TRBD1. CDR1 is MNHNY and CDR2 is SVGAGI in the germline V gene (reference sequence). The CDR3 contains 15 residues. V lost 0 bases to trimming and J lost 6 bases; unmatched junction nucleotides: 8.

This clone was observed once. V is TRBV19 and J is TRBJ2-3, with D possibly being TRBD2 (5 bases). The CDR3 has 16 amino acids. V was pared by 5 bases and J by 6 bases, with 21 bases between. CDR1 and CDR2 from the germline V gene are LNHDA and SQIVND (reference sequence). The CDR3 region has the DNA TGTGCCAGTAGTGCCTCCGAGGGTCAGTTGCGCGATACGCAGTATTTT. Amino acids: CASSASEGQLRDTQYF.

The CDR3 here is CASSPRGGSGNTIYF. DNA of the CDR3: TGTGCCAGCAGCCCAAGGGGAGGCTCTGGAAACACCATATATTTT. This chain connects TRBV7-2 to TRBJ1-3, with D tentatively TRBD1 (5 bases). The CDR3 consists of 15 residues. V shed 5 bases and J shed 0 bases, with 11 bases lying between them. The germline gives CDR1 SGHTA, CDR2 FQGNSA.

The chain employs TRBV11-3 and TRBJ2-1; 7 nucleotides align to TRBD2. V shed 3 bases and J 6 bases; nucleotides not matched to a gene: 5. Germline V CDR1 and CDR2: SGHNT, YENEEA. This CDR3 is 14 amino acids long. Here the CDR3 DNA reads TGTGCCAGCAGCTTGGGGGACTACCCCAATGAGCAGTTCTTC. Translation gives CASSLGDYPNEQFF.

CDR3 amino acids: CASSRSPFGELFF. The CDR3 DNA reads as TGTGCCAGCAGCCGGAGCCCTTTCGGGGAGCTGTTTTTT. The rearrangement links TRBV6-5 to TRBJ2-2; D uncertain. The CDR3 loop spans 13 amino acids. The V end was cut by 6 bases, the J end by 7 bases, with 12 bases between. The germline V gene has CDR1 MNHEY and CDR2 SVGAGI.